The present T cell receptor (beta chain) was sequenced within a study of regulatory T cells in long-lasting Graves disease. Combining iRepertoire HTBI primers with Arm-PCR of CDR3 regions, the authors built TCR beta libraries. TCRdb analysed the multiplex PCR reads with MiXCR anew, one entry per CDR3 protein. The table has about 470,000 distinct CDR3 sequences, about 15% seen once. This clonotype was seen repeatedly, ten times or more. No antigen is known for it. V lost 4 bases to trimming and J lost 7 bases, with 17 bases between them. The CDR3 has 15 amino acids. The germline V gene has CDR1 LGHDT and CDR2 YNNKEL (reference sequence). Described time point: newly diagnosed GD, antithyroid drugs for less than 3 months. RNA from PBMCs was the source of the TCR library. Those enrolled as patients came out of an endocrinology department in Xi'an, China. Findings of the study overall: In persistent patients, shared public clonotypes (under 3,000) outnumbered those in new patients (roughly 870).

The sample was also reused in another study, on T cells in Graves' hyperthyroidism and ophthalmopathy. According to that study: Hyperthyroidism of Graves' type that showed no ophthalmopathy progression within 18 months was stable. Patients with uncontrolled infections, other autoimmune diseases, pregnancy or lactation were excluded.

The gene calls are TRBV3-1 and TRBJ1-5; D might be TRBD1 (5 bases). Sequences were derived from peripheral blood mononuclear cells (PBMCs), sampled at new diagnosis, from a patient treated with antithyroid drugs. The clonotype originates from a woman in her 30s with Graves disease. This chain's CDR3 is CASSLGVAGSQPQHF. CDR3 sequence (DNA): TGTGCCAGCAGCCTGGGAGTGGCAGGGTCACAGCCCCAGCATTTT.